Given below is one TCR beta chain in context. This sample was included in a study of technical replicates of blood from several donors. This table comes from immunoSEQ multiplex PCR, and its TCRdb copy is limited to in-frame clones, with some not included. Found here are about 83,000 clones, around 96% of them singletons; the top ten hold approximately 0.3%. The source material was T cells isolated from PBMCs. The receptor comes from a human donor in good health.

CDR3 protein: CGPTGLAEQYF. CDR3 DNA: TGTGGACCTACGGGATTGGCCGAGCAGTACTTC. V is TRBV18 and J is TRBJ2-7; maybe TRBD2 (5 bases). There are 11 residues in the CDR3. Germline lookup yields CDR1 KGHSH and CDR2 LQKENI.